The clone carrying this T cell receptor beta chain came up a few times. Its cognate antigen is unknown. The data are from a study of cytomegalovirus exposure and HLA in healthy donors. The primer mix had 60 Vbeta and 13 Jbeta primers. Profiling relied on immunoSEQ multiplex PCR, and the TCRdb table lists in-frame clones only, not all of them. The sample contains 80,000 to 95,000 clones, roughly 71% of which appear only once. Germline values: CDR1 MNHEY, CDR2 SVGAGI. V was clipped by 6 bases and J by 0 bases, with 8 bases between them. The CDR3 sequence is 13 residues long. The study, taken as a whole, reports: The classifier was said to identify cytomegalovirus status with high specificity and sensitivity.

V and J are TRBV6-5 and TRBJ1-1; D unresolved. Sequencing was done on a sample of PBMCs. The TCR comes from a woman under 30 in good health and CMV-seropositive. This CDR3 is CASSSQVNTEAFF. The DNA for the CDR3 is TGTGCCAGCAGCTCCCAGGTGAACACTGAAGCTTTCTTT.